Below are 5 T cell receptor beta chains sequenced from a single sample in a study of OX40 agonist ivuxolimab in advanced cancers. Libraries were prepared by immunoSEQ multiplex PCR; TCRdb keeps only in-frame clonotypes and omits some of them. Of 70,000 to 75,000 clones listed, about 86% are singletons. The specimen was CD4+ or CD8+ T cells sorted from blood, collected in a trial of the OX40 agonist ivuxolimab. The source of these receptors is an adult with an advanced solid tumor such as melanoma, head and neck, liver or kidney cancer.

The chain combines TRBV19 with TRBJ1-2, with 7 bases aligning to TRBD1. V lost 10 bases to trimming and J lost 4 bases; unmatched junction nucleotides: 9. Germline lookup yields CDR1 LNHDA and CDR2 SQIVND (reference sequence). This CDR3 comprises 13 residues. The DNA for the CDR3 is TGTGCCACCACCCTCAGGGGGACCTATGGCTACACCTTC. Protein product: CATTLRGTYGYTF.

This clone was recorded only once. DNA of the CDR3: TGTGCCAGCGGTGGGGGCTTTAATGAAAAACTGTTTTTT. Translating it yields CASGGGFNEKLFF. V usage is TRBV2 and J usage is TRBJ1-4, with D tentatively TRBD1 (6 bases). Per germline, CDR1 SNHLY and CDR2 FYNNEI. V shed 8 bases and J shed 4 bases, with 11 bases lying between them. The CDR3 has 13 residues.

CDR3 bases: TGCGCCAGCAGCGGGACAGAGGGAATATACAATGAGCAGTTCTTC. This encodes CASSGTEGIYNEQFF. V and J are TRBV5-1 and TRBJ2-1, with 7 bases identical to TRBD1. The germline gives CDR1 SGHRS, CDR2 YFSETQ. With 4 bases clipped from V and 4 bases from J, the junction kept 8 bases outside the gene matches. The CDR3 runs 15 residues.

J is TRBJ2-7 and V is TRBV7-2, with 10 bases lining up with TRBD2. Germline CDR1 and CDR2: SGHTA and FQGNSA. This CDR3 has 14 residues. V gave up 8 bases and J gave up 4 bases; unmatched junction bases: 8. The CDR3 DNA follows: TGTGCCAGCCTCCCTACTAGCGGGGATTACGAGCAGTACTTC. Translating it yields CASLPTSGDYEQYF.

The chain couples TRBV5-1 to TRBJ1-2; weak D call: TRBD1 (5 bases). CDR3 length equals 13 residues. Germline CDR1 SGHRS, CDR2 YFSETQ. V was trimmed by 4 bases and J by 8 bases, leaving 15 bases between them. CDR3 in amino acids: CASSGGSPGGYTF. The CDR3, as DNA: TGCGCCAGCAGCGGGGGGTCCCCCGGGGGCTACACCTTC.